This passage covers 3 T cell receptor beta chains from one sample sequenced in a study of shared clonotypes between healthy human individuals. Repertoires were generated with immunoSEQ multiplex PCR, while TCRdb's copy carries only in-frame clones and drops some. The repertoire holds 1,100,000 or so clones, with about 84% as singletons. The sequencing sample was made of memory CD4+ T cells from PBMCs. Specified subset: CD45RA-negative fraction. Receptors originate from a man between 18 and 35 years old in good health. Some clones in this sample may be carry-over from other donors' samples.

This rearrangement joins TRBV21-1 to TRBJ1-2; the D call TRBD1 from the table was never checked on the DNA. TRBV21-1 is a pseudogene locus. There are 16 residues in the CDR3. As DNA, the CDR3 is TGTGCCAGCAGTTGCGACAGGGGTTCGAGGGACTATGGCTACACCTTC. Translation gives CASSCDRGSRDYGYTF.

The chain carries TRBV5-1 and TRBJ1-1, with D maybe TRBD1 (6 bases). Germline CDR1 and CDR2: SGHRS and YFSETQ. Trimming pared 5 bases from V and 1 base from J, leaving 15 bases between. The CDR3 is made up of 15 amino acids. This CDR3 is CASSKQGGQNTEAFF. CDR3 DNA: TGCGCCAGCAGTAAACAGGGAGGACAGAACACTGAAGCTTTCTTT.

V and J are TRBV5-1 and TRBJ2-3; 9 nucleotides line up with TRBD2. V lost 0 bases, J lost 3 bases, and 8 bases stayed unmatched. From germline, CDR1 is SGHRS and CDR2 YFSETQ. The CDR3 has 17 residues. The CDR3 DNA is TGCGCCAGCAGCTTGGGCGGGAGGGGGACAATAACAGATACGCAGTATTTT. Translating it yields CASSLGGRGTITDTQYF.